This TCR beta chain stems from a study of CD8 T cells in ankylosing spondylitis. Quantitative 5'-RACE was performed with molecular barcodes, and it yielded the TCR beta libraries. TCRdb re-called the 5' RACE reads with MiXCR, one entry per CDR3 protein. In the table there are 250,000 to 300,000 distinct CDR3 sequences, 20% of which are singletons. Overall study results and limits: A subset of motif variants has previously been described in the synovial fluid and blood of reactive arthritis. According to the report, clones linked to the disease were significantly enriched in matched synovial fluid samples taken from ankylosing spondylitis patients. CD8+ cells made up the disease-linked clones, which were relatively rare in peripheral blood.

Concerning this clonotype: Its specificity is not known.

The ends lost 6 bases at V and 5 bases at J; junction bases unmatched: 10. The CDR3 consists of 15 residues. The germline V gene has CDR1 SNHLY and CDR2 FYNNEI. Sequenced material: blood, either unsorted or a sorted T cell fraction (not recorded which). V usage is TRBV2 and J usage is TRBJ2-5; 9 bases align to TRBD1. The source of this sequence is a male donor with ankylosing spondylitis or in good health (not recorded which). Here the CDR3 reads CASRRTGELSETQYF. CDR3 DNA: TGTGCCAGCAGGCGGACAGGGGAGTTGAGCGAGACCCAGTACTTC. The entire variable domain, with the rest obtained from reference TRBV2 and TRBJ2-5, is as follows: EPEVTQTPSHQVTQMGQEVILRCVPISNHLYFYWYRQILGQKVEFLVSFYNNEISEKSEIFDDQFSVERPDGSNFTLKIRSTKLEDSAMYFCASRRTGELSETQYFGPGTRLLVL.